This passage covers 13 T cell receptor beta chains from one sample sequenced in a study of response to subunit inactivated influenza vaccine. MiXCR, applied by TCRdb to the RT-PCR reads, yields one record per CDR3 protein. The table has over 650,000 distinct CDR3 sequences, around a sixth seen once. The sample consisted of PBMCs from blood, taken roughly 5 days after vaccination. The receptors shown here come from a man aged 45 to 65 who received an inactivated influenza vaccine.

In this sample, this clonotype turned up a few times. This sequence joins TRBV24-1 and TRBJ2-7; no clear D. Trimming removed 4 bases from V and 3 bases from J, with 12 bases in between. The CDR3 extends over 14 amino acids. Germline CDR1 reads KGHDR; CDR2 reads SFDVKD. The CDR3 sequence: CATSERGRFYEQYF. CDR3 sequence (DNA): TGTGCCACCAGTGAGCGAGGACGGTTCTACGAGCAGTACTTC.

This clonotype was detected only a few times. The V call is TRBV27, the J call TRBJ1-6; D is unresolved. Trimming removed 4 bases at V and 13 bases at J, with 17 bases between. Germline assignment: CDR1 MNHEY and CDR2 SMNVEV (reference sequence). This CDR3 spans 14 amino acids. The CDR3 is CASSSDARVGPLHF. The DNA for the CDR3 is TGTGCCAGCAGTTCGGACGCTAGGGTGGGGCCCCTCCACTTT.

This clonotype was observed at least ten times. The chain combines TRBV20-1 with TRBJ2-7; no firm D call. Trimming took off 3 bases at V and 4 bases at J, with 10 bases between the two ends. The CDR3 is 12 residues long. Germline V lookup: CDR1 DFQATT, CDR2 SNEGSKA (reference sequence). The CDR3, as DNA: TGCAGTGCTAGGGAAGGCCCGTACGAGCAGTACTTC. Protein sequence: CSAREGPYEQYF.

This clonotype has a handful of counts. The gene calls are TRBV10-3 and TRBJ2-5, with TRBD2 matching over 11 bases. V gave up 2 bases and J gave up 5 bases; unmatched junction bases: 13. The germline CDR1 and CDR2 sequences are ENHRY and SYGVKD. The CDR3 has 18 residues. CDR3 region: CAISEGYLLAGDRETQYF. In DNA form, the CDR3 reads TGTGCCATCAGTGAGGGATACCTACTAGCGGGAGACAGGGAGACCCAGTACTTC.

The chain combines TRBV10-3 with TRBJ2-1, with D perhaps matching TRBD2 (6 bases). Germline CDR1 and CDR2: ENHRY and SYGVKD. V was pared by 10 bases and J by 0 bases, with 16 bases between. The CDR3 loop spans 15 amino acids. This CDR3 is CATSRDLSSYNEQFF. The CDR3 DNA sequence: TGTGCCACCTCCCGGGACTTGAGCTCCTACAATGAGCAGTTCTTC.

This chain uses TRBV6-5 with TRBJ2-7, with 7 bases that match TRBD2. V was pared by 4 bases and J by 2 bases, with 8 bases of the junction left unmatched. The CDR3 sequence is 15 residues long. Germline loops: CDR1 MNHEY, CDR2 SVGAGI. The CDR3 sequence: CASSSWGGVAYEQYF. The CDR3 DNA reads as TGTGCCAGCAGTTCCTGGGGAGGGGTAGCCTACGAGCAGTACTTC.

This chain connects TRBV12-3 or TRBV12-4 to TRBJ1-1, with no clear D. The length of the CDR3 is 14 residues. V lost 5 bases to trimming and J lost 4 bases, with 14 bases between them. The CDR3 DNA is TGTGCCAGCAGTCCTTTAGAGGGAGGCACTGAAGCTTTCTTT. Residues: CASSPLEGGTEAFF.

V and J are TRBV20-1 and TRBJ2-6; TRBD1 might be the D (5 bases). Looked up from germline, CDR1 is DFQATT and CDR2 is SNEGSKA (reference sequence). The V end lost 1 base, the J end lost 0 bases, and 13 bases lay between the germline ends. The CDR3 is made up of 17 amino acids. The CDR3 DNA reads as TGCAGTGCTAGAGGACAGAACCTTAACTCTGGGGCCAACGTCCTGACTTTC. Its translation is CSARGQNLNSGANVLTF.

V is TRBV5-1 and J is TRBJ2-1; D possibly matches TRBD1 or TRBD2 (5 bases each). The ends were cut back, 0 bases at V and 9 bases at J, with 10 bases in the middle. Germline values: CDR1 SGHRS, CDR2 YFSETQ. The length of the CDR3 is 13 residues. CDR3 bases: TGCGCCAGCAGCTTGGTGTTGAGGGGTGAGCAGTTCTTC. Translated: CASSLVLRGEQFF.

The chain combines TRBV7-2 with TRBJ2-7, with D perhaps matching TRBD2 (6 bases). Germline V gene sequence: CDR1 SGHTA, CDR2 FQGNSA. V lost 3 bases to trimming and J lost 4 bases, with 16 bases between them. The CDR3 is made up of 15 amino acids. The CDR3 loop is CASSFSSGVGYEQYF. DNA of the CDR3: TGTGCCAGCAGCTTTAGTAGCGGTGTCGGATACGAGCAGTACTTC.

The rearrangement uses TRBV20-1 and TRBJ2-1; the match to TRBD2 covers 8 bases. Germline lookup yields CDR1 DFQATT and CDR2 SNEGSKA (reference sequence). The CDR3 consists of 14 residues. J gave up 10 bases and V 0 bases, and 8 bases lay outside the gene matches. The CDR3 bases are TGCAGTGCTAGAGAAGGGAGCGGGAGAAGCGAGCAGTTCTTC. Translated, it gives CSAREGSGRSEQFF.

The chain combines TRBV29-1 with TRBJ2-3; tentatively, D is TRBD2 (6 bases). Trimming stripped 8 bases from V and 8 bases from J, with 20 bases between. Per the germline V gene, CDR1 is SQVTM and CDR2 is ANQGSEA. The CDR3 loop spans 13 amino acids. The CDR3 loop reads CSSKGTAWGTQYF. The CDR3 DNA sequence: TGCAGCTCTAAAGGGACTGCCTGGGGTACGCAGTATTTT.

The chain is built from TRBV10-3 and TRBJ2-7; 11 nucleotides agree with TRBD1. Germline lookup yields CDR1 ENHRY and CDR2 SYGVKD. The V segment lost 5 bases and the J segment 5 bases; nucleotides outside the gene matches: 5. CDR3 size: 14 residues. CDR3 in amino acids: CAISRDRGSDEQYF. The CDR3 DNA reads TGTGCCATCAGTCGGGACAGGGGGAGCGACGAGCAGTACTTC.